This T cell receptor beta chain derives from a study of identical twins. The study's findings and limits: Cord blood's abundant beta clonotypes had fewer insertions, unlike memory repertoires. Conclusions rested on cross-sectional statistics rather than following the same donors. Invariant MAIT and iNKT cells may have partly biased zero-insertion analyses. Within beta out-of-frame sequences, the excess sharing observed between twins was weaker.

This clonotype was seen only a few times. The antigen remains unidentified. TCRdb reprocessed the 5' RACE reads via MiXCR and lists one record per CDR3 protein. Altogether hundreds of thousands of distinct CDR3 sequences are present, around 8.3% being singletons, with the ten largest covering 0.75% to 1%. V was trimmed by 2 bases and J by 1 base, leaving 12 bases between them. Per germline, CDR1 MNHNS and CDR2 SASEGT. CDR3 size: 17 residues. The same sample was also studied in work on yellow fever vaccine responses in identical twins.

The sample comprised PBMCs. The sequence was collected from a woman aged 18-35 years in good health. The chain has TRBV6-1 and TRBJ2-6, with D unresolved. The CDR3 nucleotides are TGTGCCAGCAGTGAATCCCCTGCTTCATCTGGGGCCAACGTCCTGACTTTC. Translated: CASSESPASSGANVLTF.